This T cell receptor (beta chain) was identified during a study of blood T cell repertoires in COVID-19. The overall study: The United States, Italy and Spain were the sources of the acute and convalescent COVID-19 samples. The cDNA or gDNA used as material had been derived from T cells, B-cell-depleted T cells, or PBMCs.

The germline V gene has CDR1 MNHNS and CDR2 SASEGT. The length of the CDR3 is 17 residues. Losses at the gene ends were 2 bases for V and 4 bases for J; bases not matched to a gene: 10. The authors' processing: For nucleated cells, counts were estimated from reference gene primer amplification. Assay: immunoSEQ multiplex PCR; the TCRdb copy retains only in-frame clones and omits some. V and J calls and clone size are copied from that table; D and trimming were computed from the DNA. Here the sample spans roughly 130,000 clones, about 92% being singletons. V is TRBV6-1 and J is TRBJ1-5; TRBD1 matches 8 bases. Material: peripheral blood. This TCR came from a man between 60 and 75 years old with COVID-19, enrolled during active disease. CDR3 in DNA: TGTGCCAGCAGTGAATCCTTCGACAGGGGAGGGAATCAGCCCCAGCATTTT. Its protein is CASSESFDRGGNQPQHF.